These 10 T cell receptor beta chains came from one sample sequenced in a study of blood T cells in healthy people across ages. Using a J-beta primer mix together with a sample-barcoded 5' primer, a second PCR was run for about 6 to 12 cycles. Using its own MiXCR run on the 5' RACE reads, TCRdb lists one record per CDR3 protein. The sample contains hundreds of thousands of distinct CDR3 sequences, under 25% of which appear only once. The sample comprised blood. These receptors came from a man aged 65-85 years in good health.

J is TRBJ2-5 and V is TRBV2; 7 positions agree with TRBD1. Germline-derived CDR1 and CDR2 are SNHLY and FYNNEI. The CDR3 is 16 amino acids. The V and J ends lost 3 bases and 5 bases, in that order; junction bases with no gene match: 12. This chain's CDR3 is CASSDRQGRLWETQYF. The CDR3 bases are TGTGCCAGCAGTGACCGACAGGGAAGGCTTTGGGAGACCCAGTACTTC.

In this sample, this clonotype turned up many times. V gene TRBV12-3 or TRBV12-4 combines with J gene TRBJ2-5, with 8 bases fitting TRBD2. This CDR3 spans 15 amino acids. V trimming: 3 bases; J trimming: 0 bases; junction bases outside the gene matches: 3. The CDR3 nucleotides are TGTGCCAGCAGTTTGTCTAGCGGGTACCAAGAGACCCAGTACTTC. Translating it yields CASSLSSGYQETQYF.

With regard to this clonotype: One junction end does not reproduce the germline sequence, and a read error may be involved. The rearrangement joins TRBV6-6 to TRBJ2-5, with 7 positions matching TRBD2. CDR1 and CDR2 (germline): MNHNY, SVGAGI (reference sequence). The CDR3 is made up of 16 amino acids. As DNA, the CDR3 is TGTGCCAACAGTTATTCCGAACTAGCGTTCCAAGAGACCCAGTACTTC. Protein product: CANSYSELAFQETQYF.

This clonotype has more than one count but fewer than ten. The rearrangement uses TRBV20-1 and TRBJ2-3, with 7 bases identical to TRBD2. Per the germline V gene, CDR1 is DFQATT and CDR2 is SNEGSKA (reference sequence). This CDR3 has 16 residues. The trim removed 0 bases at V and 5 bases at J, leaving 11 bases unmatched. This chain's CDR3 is CSARDSSGGSGDTQYF. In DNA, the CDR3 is TGCAGTGCTAGAGATTCCTCTGGCGGGAGTGGAGATACGCAGTATTTT.

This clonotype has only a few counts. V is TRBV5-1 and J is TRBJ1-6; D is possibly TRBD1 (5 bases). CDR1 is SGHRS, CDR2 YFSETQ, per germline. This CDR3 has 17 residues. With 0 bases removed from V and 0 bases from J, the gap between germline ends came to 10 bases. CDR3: CASSLGGMSSYNSPLHF. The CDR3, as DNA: TGCGCCAGCAGCTTGGGGGGGATGAGCTCCTATAATTCACCCCTCCACTTT.

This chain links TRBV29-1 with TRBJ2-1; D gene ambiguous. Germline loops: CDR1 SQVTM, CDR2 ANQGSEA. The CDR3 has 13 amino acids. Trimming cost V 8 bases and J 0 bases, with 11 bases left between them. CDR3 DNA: TGCAGCACTGACGGAGTCTCCTACAATGAGCAGTTCTTC. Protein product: CSTDGVSYNEQFF.

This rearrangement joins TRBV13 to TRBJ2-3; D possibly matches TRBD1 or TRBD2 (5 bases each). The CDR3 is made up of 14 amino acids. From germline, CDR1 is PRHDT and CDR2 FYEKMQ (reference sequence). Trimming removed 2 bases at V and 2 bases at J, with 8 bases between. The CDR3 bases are TGTGCCAGCAGCTTACCGGGGACCACAGATACGCAGTATTTT. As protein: CASSLPGTTDTQYF.

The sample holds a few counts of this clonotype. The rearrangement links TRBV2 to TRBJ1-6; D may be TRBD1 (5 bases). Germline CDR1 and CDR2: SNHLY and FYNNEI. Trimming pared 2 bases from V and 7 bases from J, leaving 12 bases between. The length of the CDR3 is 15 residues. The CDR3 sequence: CASSEQGYGNSPLHF. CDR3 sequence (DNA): TGTGCCAGCAGTGAACAGGGTTACGGGAATTCACCCCTCCACTTT.

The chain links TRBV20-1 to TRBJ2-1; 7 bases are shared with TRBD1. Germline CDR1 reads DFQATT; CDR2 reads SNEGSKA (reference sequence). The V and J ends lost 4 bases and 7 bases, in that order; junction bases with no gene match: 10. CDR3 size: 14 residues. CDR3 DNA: TGCAGTGCTACCCTAGGGACAGACCCGAATGAGCAGTTCTTC. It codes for CSATLGTDPNEQFF.

CDR3 bases: TGTGCCACCAGCAGTCCCGGGGTCAATGAAAAACTGTTTTTT. It yields the protein CATSSPGVNEKLFF. The chain combines TRBV15 with TRBJ1-4, with no clear D. The germline gives CDR1 LNHNV, CDR2 YYDKDF (reference sequence). Trimming pared 3 bases from V and 5 bases from J, leaving 10 bases between. This CDR3 contains 14 residues. Full variable domain (outside the CDR3, taken from reference TRBV15 and TRBJ1-4): DAMVIQNPRYQVTQFGKPVTLSCSQTLNHNVMYWYQQKSSQAPKLLFHYYDKDFNNEADTPDNFQSRRPNTSFCFLDIRSPGLGDTAMYLCATSSPGVNEKLFFGSGTQLSVL.